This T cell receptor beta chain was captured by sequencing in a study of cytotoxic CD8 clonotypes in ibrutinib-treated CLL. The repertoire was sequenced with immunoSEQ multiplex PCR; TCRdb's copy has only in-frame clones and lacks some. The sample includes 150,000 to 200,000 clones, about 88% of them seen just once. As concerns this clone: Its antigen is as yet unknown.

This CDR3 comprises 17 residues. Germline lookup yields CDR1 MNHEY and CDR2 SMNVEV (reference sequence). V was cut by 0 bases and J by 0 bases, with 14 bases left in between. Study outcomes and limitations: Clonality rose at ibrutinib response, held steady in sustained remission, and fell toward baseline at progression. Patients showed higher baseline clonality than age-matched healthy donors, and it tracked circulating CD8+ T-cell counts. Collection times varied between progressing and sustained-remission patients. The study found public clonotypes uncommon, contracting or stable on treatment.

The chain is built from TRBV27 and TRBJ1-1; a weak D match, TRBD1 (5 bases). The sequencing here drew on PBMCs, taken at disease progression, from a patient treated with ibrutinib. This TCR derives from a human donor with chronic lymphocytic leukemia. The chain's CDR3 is CASSLSLPDRLNTEAFF. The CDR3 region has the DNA TGTGCCAGCAGTTTATCCCTCCCCGACAGATTGAACACTGAAGCTTTCTTT.